The rows below give T cell receptor beta chains drawn from one sample of a study of PD-L1 blockade in urothelial cancer. Only in-frame clones appear in the TCRdb table, and some are missing; sequencing was by immunoSEQ multiplex PCR. The sample comprises about 100,000 clones, about 90% of which are singletons, and almost 0.95% rests with the top ten. The specimen was PBMCs, collected around atezolizumab (anti-PD-L1) treatment. These receptor sequences come from a woman older than 75 with urothelial cancer. Each CDR3 is given with its conserved first and last residue. Each record gives: V gene, CDR3 protein.

TRBV30 CAWTTSGFTDTQYF
TRBV5-8 CASSVYRDLGAFF
TRBV10-3 CAISDPRQGDEQYF
TRBV7-9 CASSPGVSGNSGELFF
TRBV5-6 CASSSRGHHSYEQYF
TRBV19 CASSINHRNNYGYTF
TRBV11-1 CASSLSGQGAWRGDTQYF
TRBV7-9 CASSLAYRDRGQAFF
TRBV28 CASSLGGGRETQYF
TRBV4-1 CASSLKEGAGGPFLETQYF
TRBV5-6 CASSFGTGDNEQFF
TRBV7-8 CASQRAGGNTGELFF
TRBV6-1 CASSESGRDIYEQYF
TRBV27 CASSSGQKQYF
TRBV9 CASSVEGVNQPQHF
TRBV28 CASSRTGGAGQPQHF
TRBV6-1 CASSEAPADQPQHF
TRBV28 CASSPSVGRQETQYF
TRBV6-1 CASNPWSSYEQYF
TRBV19 CASSMGGGLDSYNEQFF
TRBV4-2 CASSQVKAGLGNEQFF
TRBV30 CAWGGSKHEQYF
TRBV6-1 CASSEAGGTSGRVIRNEQFF
TRBV5-4 CASSRGAGGRTGANVLTF
TRBV7-9 CASSGGSGRQPQHF
TRBV6-1 CASTLPGSYEQYF
TRBV6-5 CASSEIGQGRVQYF
TRBV27 CASSSSQDRRRGYTF
TRBV10-3 CAISESGGSYEQYF
TRBV10-1 CATPWMESSNQPQHF
TRBV19 CASSIPRTGFILNQPQHF
TRBV30 CAWSGGAAEAFF
TRBV10-1 CASSDPPTSGDFNEQFF
TRBV30 CAWRTGTVNTEAFF
TRBV5-1 CASSLEGTGVGYGYTF
TRBV7-3 CASSLVGGAADTQYF
TRBV4-2 CASSQPGQGIGEQFF
TRBV30 CAWSALQGRGQPQHF
TRBV7-9 CASSLLAGSSPDTQYF
TRBV10-3 CASTQRDDYGYTF
TRBV5-4 CASSPDRGGNEKLFF
TRBV27 CASDLGTSSYEQYF
TRBV9 CASSVGPHGGNEKLFF
TRBV5-1 CASSLKLAGTGELFF
TRBV7-3 CASSSAGFGELFF
TRBV5-5 CASSAGGNNQPQHF
TRBV19 CASSIGLMQETQYF
TRBV5-1 CASSSGTSGIRAVTGELFF
TRBV5-1 CASSSTLGPTAFF
TRBV27 CASRPRVGRGNTIYF
TRBV11-2 CASSHASNEQFF
TRBV5-1 CASGQGNTGELFF
TRBV27 CASRDTNTEAFF
TRBV29-1 CSVSVTEAFF
TRBV10-2 CASSEYRGNSYEQYF
TRBV19 CASSRTGEDGELFF
TRBV11-3 CASSLGLAGASYNEQFF
TRBV19 CASSTGLPGTEAFF
TRBV28 CASSDGSRNEQFF
TRBV11-2 CASTAWGVWGTDYNEQFF